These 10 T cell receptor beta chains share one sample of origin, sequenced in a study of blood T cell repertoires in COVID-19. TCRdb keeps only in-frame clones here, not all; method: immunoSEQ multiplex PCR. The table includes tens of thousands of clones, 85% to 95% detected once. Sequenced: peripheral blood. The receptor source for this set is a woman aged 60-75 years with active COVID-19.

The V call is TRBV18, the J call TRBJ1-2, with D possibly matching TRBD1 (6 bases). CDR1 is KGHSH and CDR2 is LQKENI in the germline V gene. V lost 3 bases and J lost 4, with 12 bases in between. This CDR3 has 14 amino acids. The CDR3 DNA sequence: TGTGCCAGCTCACCCGGACAGATAACCTATGGCTACACCTTC. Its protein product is CASSPGQITYGYTF.

In nucleotides, the CDR3 is TGTGCCAGCAGTGCGCACAGGGGACTGAACACTGAAGCTTTCTTT. Encoded protein: CASSAHRGLNTEAFF. This sequence joins TRBV6-2 or TRBV6-3 and TRBJ1-1; 7 nucleotides agree with TRBD1. V lost 5 bases and J lost 0; bases outside the gene matches: 6. CDR1 and CDR2 from the germline V gene are MNHEY and SVGEGT. CDR3 size: 15 residues.

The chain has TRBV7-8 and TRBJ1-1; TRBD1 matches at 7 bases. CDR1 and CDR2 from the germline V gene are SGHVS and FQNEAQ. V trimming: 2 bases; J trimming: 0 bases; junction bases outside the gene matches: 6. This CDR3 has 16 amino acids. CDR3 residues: CASSLLRGRLNTEAFF. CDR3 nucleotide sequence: TGTGCCAGCAGCTTATTAAGGGGGCGCCTGAACACTGAAGCTTTCTTT.

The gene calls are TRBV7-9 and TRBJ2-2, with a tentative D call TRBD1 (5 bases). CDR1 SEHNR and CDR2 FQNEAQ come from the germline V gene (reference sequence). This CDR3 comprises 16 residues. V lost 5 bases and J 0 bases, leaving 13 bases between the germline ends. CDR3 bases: TGTGCCAGCAGCCTTCTAGGGGTCGCGAACACCGGGGAGCTGTTTTTT. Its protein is CASSLLGVANTGELFF. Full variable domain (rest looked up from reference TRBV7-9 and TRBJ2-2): DTGVSQNPRHKITKRGQNVTFRCDPISEHNRLYWYRQTLGQGPEFLTYFQNEAQLEKSRLLSDRFSAERPKGSFSTLEIQRTEQGDSAMYLCASSLLGVANTGELFFGEGSRLTVL.

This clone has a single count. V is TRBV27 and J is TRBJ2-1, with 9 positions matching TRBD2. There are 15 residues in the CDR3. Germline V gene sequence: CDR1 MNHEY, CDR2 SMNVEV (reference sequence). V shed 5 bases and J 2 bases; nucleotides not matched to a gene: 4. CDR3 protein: CASSNLAGTYNEQFF. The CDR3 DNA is TGTGCCAGCAGTAATCTAGCGGGGACCTACAATGAGCAGTTCTTC.

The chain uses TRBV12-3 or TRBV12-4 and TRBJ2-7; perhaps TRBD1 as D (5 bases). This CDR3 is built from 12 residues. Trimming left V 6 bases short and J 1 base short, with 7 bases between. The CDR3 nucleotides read TGTGCCAGCAGGACAGCTTCCTACGAGCAGTACTTC. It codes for CASRTASYEQYF.

The CDR3 nucleotides are TGTGCCAGCAGCCCTTTCTGGCCCGGACTAGCGGGAGATCAGAATGAGCAGTTCTTC. It yields the protein CASSPFWPGLAGDQNEQFF. The chain couples TRBV7-3 to TRBJ2-1; 13 bases map to TRBD2. The V gene's germline CDR1 is SGHTA and CDR2 FQGTGA. Trimming at V came to 5 bases and at J to 7 bases, leaving 17 bases not matched to a gene. The CDR3 length is 19 residues.

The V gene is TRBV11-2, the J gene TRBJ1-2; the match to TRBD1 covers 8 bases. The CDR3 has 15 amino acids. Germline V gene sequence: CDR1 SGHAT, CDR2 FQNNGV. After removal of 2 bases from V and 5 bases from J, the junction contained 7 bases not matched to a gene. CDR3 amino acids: CASSLTDRGGYGYTF. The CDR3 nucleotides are TGTGCCAGCAGCTTAACCGACAGGGGTGGGTATGGCTACACCTTC.

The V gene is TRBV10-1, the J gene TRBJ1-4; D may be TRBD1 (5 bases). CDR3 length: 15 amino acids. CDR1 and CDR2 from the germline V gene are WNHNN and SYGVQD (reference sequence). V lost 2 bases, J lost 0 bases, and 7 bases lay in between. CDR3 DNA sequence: TGCGCCAGCAGTGAGGGGACTACAACTAATGAAAAACTGTTTTTT. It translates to CASSEGTTTNEKLFF.

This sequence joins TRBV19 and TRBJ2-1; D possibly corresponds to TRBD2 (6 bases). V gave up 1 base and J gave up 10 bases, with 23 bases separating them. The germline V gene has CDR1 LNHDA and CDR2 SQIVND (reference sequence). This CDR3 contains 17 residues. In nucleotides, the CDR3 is TGTGCCAGTAGTATAGCTCGGAGGGGACGCTTTCTTGGGGAGCAGTTCTTC. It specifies CASSIARRGRFLGEQFF.